The rows below give T cell receptor beta chains drawn from one sample of a study of blood T cell repertoires in COVID-19. This table comes from immunoSEQ multiplex PCR, and its TCRdb copy is limited to in-frame clones, with some not included. The data show tens of thousands of clones, with about 88% seen just once and roughly 3% held by the top ten. Sequencing input: peripheral blood. The receptor source for this set is an elderly woman with acute or convalescent COVID-19. Each CDR3 is given with its conserved first and last residue. Fields, in order: clone size, J gene, V gene, D gene, CDR3 protein, CDR3 DNA. The D gene is left open where the match is weak. Rows may omit the clone size; those that give it use once, few, many or a size class.

-,TRBJ2-7,TRBV19,TRBD2,CASSPLGLAGYEQYF,TGTGCCAGTAGTCCTCTTGGACTAGCGGGATACGAGCAGTACTTC
-,TRBJ2-2,TRBV6-2/TRBV6-3,TRBD2,CASSYSGLAGNTGELFF,TGTGCCAGCAGTTACTCGGGGCTAGCGGGGAACACCGGGGAGCTGTTTTTT
-,TRBJ2-2,TRBV7-6,-,CASSITDRTELSWAGELFF,TGTGCCAGCAGCATAACGGACAGAACGGAGCTCTCCTGGGCCGGGGAGCTGTTTTTT
-,TRBJ1-5,TRBV5-1,-,CASSLDGLGNQPQHF,TGCGCCAGCAGCTTGGATGGACTGGGAAACCAGCCCCAGCATTTT
-,TRBJ2-1,TRBV10-3,TRBD2,CATGLAGNNEQFF,TGTGCCACGGGACTAGCGGGTAACAATGAGCAGTTCTTC
-,TRBJ2-2,TRBV5-4,-,CAVGRESIGPGELFF,TGTGCCGTCGGTCGGGAGAGTATAGGTCCCGGGGAGCTGTTTTTT
few,TRBJ2-2,TRBV7-9,-,CASSLGSATGELFF,TGTGCCAGCAGCTTGGGGAGCGCCACCGGGGAGCTGTTTTTT
-,TRBJ1-2,TRBV11-2,-,CASSLFREVCTF,TGTGCCAGCAGCTTATTCAGGGAAGTCTGCACCTTC
-,TRBJ1-5,TRBV3-1/TRBV3-2,-,CASSPSHLRDNQPQHF,TGTGCCAGCAGCCCCTCCCATCTCCGGGACAATCAGCCCCAGCATTTT
-,TRBJ1-5,TRBV25-1,-,CASSDSSQGSQPQHF,TGTGCCAGCAGTGATTCCTCACAGGGTTCCCAGCCCCAGCATTTT
-,TRBJ2-4,TRBV3-1/TRBV3-2,-,CASSQGDRIQYF,TGTGCCAGCAGCCAAGGAGACAGAATTCAGTACTTC